These T cell receptor beta chains were read from a single sample in a study of T-cell reconstitution after alpha-beta-depleted transplantation in children. TCRdb independently ran MiXCR on the PCR reads; one entry per CDR3 protein. The data show 750,000 to 950,000 distinct CDR3 sequences, roughly 16% seen once. The specimen comprised PBMCs, mostly from graft donor cells, sampled 360 days after TCRalphabeta/CD19-depleted stem cell transplant. The origin of the receptors is a male patient aged 10-17 years who had a stem cell transplant for acute lymphoblastic leukemia, so the T cells may come from the graft donor. CDR3s include the opening cysteine and the closing phenylalanine or tryptophan. Fields, in order: clone size, J gene, D gene, CDR3 length, V gene, CDR3 DNA, CDR3 protein. The D gene is left open where the match is weak. Where a row states a size, it is once, few, many or the class of an expanded clone; other rows omit it.

few | TRBJ1-5 | . | 14 | TRBV4-2 | TGTGCCAGCAGCCAAGAACGGAGCAATCAGCCCCAGCATTTT | CASSQERSNQPQHF
few | TRBJ2-5 | . | 15 | TRBV10-1 | TGCGCCAGCAGTGAGTCCGATATCCCCGGGGGAACCCAGTACTTC | CASSESDIPGGTQYF
. | TRBJ1-5 | . | 13 | TRBV5-1 | TGCGCCAGCAGCTTGGAGAGTCGGGGGCCCCAGCATTTT | CASSLESRGPQHF
. | TRBJ1-5 | . | 18 | TRBV24-1 | TGTGCCACCAGTGATCGCCCTGGGGGGCGACGGGGCAATCAGCCCCAGCATTTT | CATSDRPGGRRGNQPQHF
. | TRBJ1-1 | . | 14 | TRBV5-1 | TGCGCCAGCAGCCAGACCATTAAGAACACTGAAGCTTTCTTT | CASSQTIKNTEAFF
. | TRBJ1-3 | TRBD1 | 16 | TRBV20-1 | TGCAGTGCTAGAGCAACGGGACAGTACTCTGGAAACACCATATATTTT | CSARATGQYSGNTIYF
few | TRBJ2-7 | TRBD2 | 15 | TRBV2 | TGTGCCAGCAGGGGACTAGCGGGGGGTCCCTACGAGCAGTACTTC | CASRGLAGGPYEQYF
. | TRBJ2-3 | . | 14 | TRBV10-3 | TGTGCCACCGGGGGACTGGGAGTCACAGATACGCAGTATTTT | CATGGLGVTDTQYF
many | TRBJ1-2 | . | 13 | TRBV27 | TGCGCCAGCAGCTTACAGGGAGACTATGGCTACACCTTC | CASSLQGDYGYTF
. | TRBJ2-6 | . | 15 | TRBV12-3/TRBV12-4 | TGTGCCAGCAGTTCCAGACCGGTTGGGGCCAACGTCCTGACTTTC | CASSSRPVGANVLTF
. | TRBJ2-7 | . | 14 | TRBV29-1 | TGCAGCGTTGAAGATCCTGACAGTACCTACGAGCAGTACTTC | CSVEDPDSTYEQYF
. | TRBJ2-7 | . | 15 | TRBV12-3/TRBV12-4 | TGTGCCAGCAGTTTACAGAGGGGGAGCGTCTACGAGCAGTACTTC | CASSLQRGSVYEQYF
. | TRBJ2-1 | . | 12 | TRBV11-3 | TGTGCCAGCAGCCGAGACTCATATTTGCAGTTCTTC | CASSRDSYLQFF
. | TRBJ1-4 | TRBD1 | 15 | TRBV12-3/TRBV12-4 | TGTGCCAGCAGTTTAGAATGGGGAGGGGGCGAAAAACTGTTTTTT | CASSLEWGGGEKLFF
. | TRBJ2-2 | . | 12 | TRBV20-1 | TGCAGTGCTACTAGCTGGGGCGGGGAGCTGTTTTTT | CSATSWGGELFF
. | TRBJ1-2 | . | 16 | TRBV4-1 | TGCGCCAGCAGCCAAGATCGGGGGGCCCGCGCGTTTGGCTACACCTTC | CASSQDRGARAFGYTF
many | TRBJ2-7 | . | 15 | TRBV9 | TGTGCCAGCAGCGGAGAGCTGGGGAGGTATTACGAGCAGTACTTC | CASSGELGRYYEQYF
. | TRBJ1-3 | . | 14 | TRBV3-1 | TGTGCCAGCAGCCAGGGATTCTCTGGAAACACCATATATTTT | CASSQGFSGNTIYF
few | TRBJ2-1 | . | 15 | TRBV7-9 | TGTGCCAGCAGCCTAAGGAGAATCGAAGGGAATGAGCAGTTCTTC | CASSLRRIEGNEQFF
few | TRBJ2-6 | TRBD1 | 20 | TRBV4-1 | TGCGCCAGCAGCCAAGTAAACAGGGGGCTCGTAGGATCTGGGGCCAACGTCCTGACTTTC | CASSQVNRGLVGSGANVLTF
few | TRBJ2-2 | TRBD2 | 17 | TRBV19 | TGTGCCAGTAGTAACCCCCTAGCGGGAACGAACACCGGGGAGCTGTTTTTT | CASSNPLAGTNTGELFF
few | TRBJ1-1 | . | 12 | TRBV12-3/TRBV12-4 | TGTGCCAGCACCATCACAAACACTGAAGCTTTCTTT | CASTITNTEAFF
. | TRBJ2-1 | . | 11 | TRBV20-1 | TGCAGTGTCCAATGGGGAGTGGAGCAGTTCTTC | CSVQWGVEQFF
few | TRBJ2-5 | TRBD2 | 16 | TRBV5-1 | TGCGCCAGCAGCCCACCGCTAGCGGGAGCTGGAGAGACCCAGTACTTC | CASSPPLAGAGETQYF
. | TRBJ2-1 | . | 16 | TRBV7-9 | TGTGCCAGCACCTTAGCCGGGAGAGCCCCCTACAATGAGCAGTTCTTC | CASTLAGRAPYNEQFF
. | TRBJ2-7 | . | 14 | TRBV20-1 | TGCAGTGCTAGAGTTCAGGGCCAGGTCAACGAGCAGTACTTC | CSARVQGQVNEQYF
. | TRBJ2-3 | TRBD2 | 15 | TRBV7-2 | TGTGCCAGCAGCCCGGGACTAGCGGGAGGCCATACGCAGTATTTT | CASSPGLAGGHTQYF
. | TRBJ2-2 | TRBD2 | 16 | TRBV5-1 | TGCGCCAGCAGCGGGACTAGCGGGAGTAGGACCGGGGAGCTGTTTTTT | CASSGTSGSRTGELFF
few | TRBJ2-2 | . | 13 | TRBV7-2 | TGTGCCAGCAGCACCGACAACACCGGGGAGCTGTTTTTT | CASSTDNTGELFF
. | TRBJ2-3 | . | 16 | TRBV5-5 | TGTGCCAGCAGCTCACTACCCTCCCAACTGAGAGATACGCAGTATTTT | CASSSLPSQLRDTQYF
. | TRBJ2-5 | . | 12 | TRBV20-1 | TGCAGTGCAAACAGGGCGTCGGAGACCCAGTACTTC | CSANRASETQYF
few | TRBJ2-7 | . | 13 | TRBV4-2 | TGTGCCAGCAGCTCCTTCTTCTCCTACGAGCAGTACTTC | CASSSFFSYEQYF
few | TRBJ1-1 | . | 15 | TRBV7-9 | TGTGCCAGCAGCTTAGCTCTACGACAGCACGGCGAAGCTTTCTTT | CASSLALRQHGEAFF
few | TRBJ1-5 | . | 13 | TRBV7-9 | TGTGCCAGCAGCTCCGCGAGCGGTCAGCCCCAGCATTTT | CASSSASGQPQHF
few | TRBJ2-5 | . | 15 | TRBV24-1 | TGTGCCACCAGTGCTACGGGGGATTTAATAGAGACCCAGTACTTC | CATSATGDLIETQYF
once | TRBJ2-7 | . | 12 | TRBV5-6 | TGTGCCAGCAGTGTGGGCCTCGCGTTTACGTACTTC | CASSVGLAFTYF
few | TRBJ1-1 | . | 13 | TRBV4-1 | TGCGCCAGCAGCCGTATAGGGAACACTGAAGCTTTCTTT | CASSRIGNTEAFF
few | TRBJ2-3 | TRBD1 | 16 | TRBV7-8 | TGTGCCAGCAGCCAACGGACAGGGGGCACATTAGATACGCAGTATTTT | CASSQRTGGTLDTQYF
. | TRBJ1-2 | TRBD1 | 15 | TRBV5-1 | TGCGCCAGCAGCTTATCCACAGGGGGCCGGAATGGCTACACCTTC | CASSLSTGGRNGYTF
. | TRBJ2-7 | . | 12 | TRBV18 | TGTGCCAGCTCACTTCGGACAGCCGAGCAGTACTTC | CASSLRTAEQYF
few | TRBJ2-6 | . | 15 | TRBV6-1 | TGTGCCAGCAGCTTCACAGGGATCGGGGCCAACGTCCTGACTTTC | CASSFTGIGANVLTF
once | TRBJ1-6 | . | 12 | TRBV6-1 | TGTGCCACCTACTTTGGAGCTTCACCCCTCCACTTT | CATYFGASPLHF
. | TRBJ1-3 | . | 15 | TRBV12-3/TRBV12-4 | TGTGCCAGCAGTTTCTTTAGCCTCTCTGGAAACACCATAGATTTT | CASSFFSLSGNTIDF
. | TRBJ2-3 | TRBD1 | 15 | TRBV7-8 | TGTGCCAGCAGCCAAGGACAGGGGGCAACAGATACGCAGTATTTT | CASSQGQGATDTQYF
. | TRBJ2-5 | TRBD1 | 18 | TRBV2 | TGTGCCAGCAGTGATGGGACAGTGCCTACCCTGTACCAAGAGACCCAGTACTTC | CASSDGTVPTLYQETQYF
few | TRBJ2-1 | . | 15 | TRBV19 | TGTGCCAGTCCGTCAGCGGAGAGAGGGCACAATGAGCAGTTCTTC | CASPSAERGHNEQFF
. | TRBJ2-1 | TRBD2 | 14 | TRBV20-1 | TGCAGTGCTAATAGGCTAGCGGTGAATAATGAGCAGTTCTTC | CSANRLAVNNEQFF
. | TRBJ2-1 | . | 16 | TRBV7-3 | TGTGCCAGCAGCTCCTCTTTGATGTTTGCGGGCAATGAGCAGTTCTTC | CASSSSLMFAGNEQFF
few | TRBJ2-1 | . | 12 | TRBV7-8 | TGTGCCAGCAGAACACAGGCCAATGAGCAGTTCTTC | CASRTQANEQFF